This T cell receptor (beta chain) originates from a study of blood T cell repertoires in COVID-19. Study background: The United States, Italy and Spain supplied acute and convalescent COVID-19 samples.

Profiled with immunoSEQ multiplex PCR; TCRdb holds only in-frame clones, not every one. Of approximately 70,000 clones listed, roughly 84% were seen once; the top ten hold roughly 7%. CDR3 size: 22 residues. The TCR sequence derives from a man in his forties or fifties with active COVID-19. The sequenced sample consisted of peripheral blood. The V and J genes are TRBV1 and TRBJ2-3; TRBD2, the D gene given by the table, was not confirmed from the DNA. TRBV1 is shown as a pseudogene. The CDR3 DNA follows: TGCACCAGCAGCCAAGATCCGACGGGCAGCGGGGGCTCCCGGGTTGGGGCAGATACGCAGTATTTT. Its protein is CTSSQDPTGSGGSRVGADTQYF.